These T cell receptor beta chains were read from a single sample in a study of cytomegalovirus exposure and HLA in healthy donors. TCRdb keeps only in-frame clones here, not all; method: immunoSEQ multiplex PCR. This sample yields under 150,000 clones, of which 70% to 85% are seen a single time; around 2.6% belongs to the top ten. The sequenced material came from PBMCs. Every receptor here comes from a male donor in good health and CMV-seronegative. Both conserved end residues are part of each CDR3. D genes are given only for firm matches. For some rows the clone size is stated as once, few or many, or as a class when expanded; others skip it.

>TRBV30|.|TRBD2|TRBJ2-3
TGTGCCTGGAGTGCGCCCTTTCTAGCGGGAGAAACAGATACGCAGTATTTT
CAWSAPFLAGETDTQYF
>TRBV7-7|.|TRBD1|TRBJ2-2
TGTGCCAGCAGGGACCCTTACAGGGGTAATCACGGGGAGCTGTTTTTT
CASRDPYRGNHGELFF
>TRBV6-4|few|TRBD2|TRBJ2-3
TGTGCCAGCAGTGCCGGGACTAGCGGGAGGCCAGATACGCAGTATTTT
CASSAGTSGRPDTQYF
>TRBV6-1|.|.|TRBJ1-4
TGTGCCAGCAGTGGGCAGGGCACCGAAAAACTGTTTTTT
CASSGQGTEKLFF
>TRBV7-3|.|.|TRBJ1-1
TGTGCCAGCAGCTCCAGGGGAACTGAAGCTTTCTTT
CASSSRGTEAFF
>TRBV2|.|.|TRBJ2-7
TGTGCCAGCAGGGGTACAGGGCTCTCCGAGCAGTACTTC
CASRGTGLSEQYF
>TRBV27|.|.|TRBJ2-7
TGTGCCAGCAGTTTAAGTCAGGTGTCTTTCGAGCAGTACTTC
CASSLSQVSFEQYF
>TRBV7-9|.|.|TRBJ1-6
TGTGCCATCCACGACAGTCTTAGACCACCCCTCCACTTT
CAIHDSLRPPLHF
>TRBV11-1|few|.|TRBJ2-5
TGTGCCAGCAGCTTAGCGGGGGCACAAGAGACCCAGTACTTC
CASSLAGAQETQYF
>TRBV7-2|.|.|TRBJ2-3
TGTGCCAGCAGCCAAGCCGGGGACTTTTACACAGATACGCAGTATTTT
CASSQAGDFYTDTQYF
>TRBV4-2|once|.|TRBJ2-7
TGTGCCAGCAGCCGGTCGGGGGCGGGAGCCCCCTACGAGCAGTACTTC
CASSRSGAGAPYEQYF
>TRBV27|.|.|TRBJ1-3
TGTGCCAGCAGCTCCGGGACTGGAAGAAACACCATATATTTT
CASSSGTGRNTIYF
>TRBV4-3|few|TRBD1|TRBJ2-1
TGCGCCAGCAGCCAGGGGGGCGGGACAGGGCGGGAGCAGTTCTTC
CASSQGGGTGREQFF
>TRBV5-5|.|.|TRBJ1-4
TGTGCCAGCAGCTTGGCACAGTTAAATGAAAAACTGTTTTTT
CASSLAQLNEKLFF
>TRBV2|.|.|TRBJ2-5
TGTGCCAGCACCGATAGTGAAGTGGCCCAGTACTTC
CASTDSEVAQYF
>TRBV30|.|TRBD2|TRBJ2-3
TGTGCCTTAAGTCGTAGCGGGAGTAGCGGCACAGATACGCAGTATTTT
CALSRSGSSGTDTQYF
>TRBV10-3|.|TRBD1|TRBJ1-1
TGTGCCATCAGTGAAAGGGGGCAGGGTAAAACTGAAGCTTTCTTT
CAISERGQGKTEAFF
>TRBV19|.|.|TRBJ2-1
TGTGCCAGTAGTATGGGCGGCGCCGTGGGAGGACCCTCCTACAATGAGCAGTTCTTC
CASSMGGAVGGPSYNEQFF
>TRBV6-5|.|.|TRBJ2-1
TGTGCCAGCAGTTACTCCACGCAGGGCCGTGAGCAGTTCTTC
CASSYSTQGREQFF
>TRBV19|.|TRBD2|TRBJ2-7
TGTGCCAGTAGCGCTACTAGCGGGTTTGAGCAGTACTTC
CASSATSGFEQYF
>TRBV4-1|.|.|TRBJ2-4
TGCGCCAGCAGCCAATCTTACATTCAGTACTTC
CASSQSYIQYF
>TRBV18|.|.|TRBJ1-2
TGTGCCAGCTCAGCTTACAGGCGTGGCTACACCTTC
CASSAYRRGYTF
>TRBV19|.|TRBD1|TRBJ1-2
TGTGCCAGCGGACAGGGGATCGGCTACACCTTC
CASGQGIGYTF
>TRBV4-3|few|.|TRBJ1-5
TGCGCCAGCAGCCAAGAAGACAGAGGCAATCAGCCCCAGCATTTT
CASSQEDRGNQPQHF
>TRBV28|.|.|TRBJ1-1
TGTGCCAGCAGTTTAAGGGGGGGAACTGAAGCTTTCTTT
CASSLRGGTEAFF
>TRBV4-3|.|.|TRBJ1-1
TGCGCCAGCAGCCAAGATAGGAGCTTAGTGGCTTTCTTT
CASSQDRSLVAFF
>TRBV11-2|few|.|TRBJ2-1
TGTGCCAGCAGCTTATCTTCCATAGCGAACAATGAGCAGTTCTTC
CASSLSSIANNEQFF
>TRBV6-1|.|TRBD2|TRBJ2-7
TGTGCCGGCGGAGACGCGGGAGCCCTCTCCTACGAGCAGTACTTC
CAGGDAGALSYEQYF
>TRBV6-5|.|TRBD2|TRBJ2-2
TGTGCCAGCAGTTACGGACTAGTGAACACCGGGGAGCTGTTTTTT
CASSYGLVNTGELFF
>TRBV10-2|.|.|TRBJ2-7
TGCGCCAGCAGTGATGACTTGCGGTACGAGCAGTACTTC
CASSDDLRYEQYF
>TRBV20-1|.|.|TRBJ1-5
TGCAGTGCTAATGAGCAGCCCCAGCATTTT
CSANEQPQHF
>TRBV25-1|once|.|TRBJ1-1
TGTGCCAGCAGTTCCAATCCCGAGGTGAACACTGAAGCTTTCTTT
CASSSNPEVNTEAFF
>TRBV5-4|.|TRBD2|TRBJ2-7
TGTGCCAGCAGCTTGGGTTCGACTAGCGGGAGAAACGAGCAGTACTTC
CASSLGSTSGRNEQYF
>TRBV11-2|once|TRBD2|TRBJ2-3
TGTGCCAGCAGCGAGGTCGGAGCGGGAGATCCCCTCTATACGCAGTATTTT
CASSEVGAGDPLYTQYF
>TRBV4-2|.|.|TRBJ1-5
TGTGCCAGCAGCCAAGAGTTGGACATTACCTTGTCTAGCAATCAGCCCCAGCATTTT
CASSQELDITLSSNQPQHF
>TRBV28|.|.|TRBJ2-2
TGTGCCAGCAGTTCCCAGGGTTACACCGGGGAGCTGTTTTTT
CASSSQGYTGELFF
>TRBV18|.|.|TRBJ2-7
TGTGCCAGCTCCCAAGACAGCGACCTACGAGGGCAGTACTTC
CASSQDSDLRGQYF
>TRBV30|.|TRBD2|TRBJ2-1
TGTGCCTGGAGTAGGCTAGCGGGATTCAATGAGCAGTTCTTC
CAWSRLAGFNEQFF
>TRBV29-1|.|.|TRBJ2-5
TGCAGCGTTGAGGTCGGGAGATTTATGGAGACCCAGTACTTC
CSVEVGRFMETQYF
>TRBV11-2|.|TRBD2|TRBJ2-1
TGTGCCAGCAGCACGACTAGCGGGCCGTACAATGAGCAGTTCTTC
CASSTTSGPYNEQFF
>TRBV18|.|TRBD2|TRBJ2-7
TGTGCCAGCTCACCTAGCGGGAGTGACGAGCAGTACTTC
CASSPSGSDEQYF
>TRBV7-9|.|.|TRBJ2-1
TGTGCCAGCAGCCAGAGCGGAGATCACAATGAGCAGTTCTTC
CASSQSGDHNEQFF
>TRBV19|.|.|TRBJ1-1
TGTGCCAGTAGTATCCTTACAACCAGGGAAGCTTTCTTT
CASSILTTREAFF
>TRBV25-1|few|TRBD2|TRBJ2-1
TGTGCCAGCAGTGTCCTAGCGGGAGGGCCGACGAATGAGCAGTTCTTC
CASSVLAGGPTNEQFF
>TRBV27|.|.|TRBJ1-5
TGTGCCAGCTCCAGAGGGCCGGGAAATCAGCCCCAGCATTTT
CASSRGPGNQPQHF
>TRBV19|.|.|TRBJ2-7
TGTGCCAGTAGTATAGGACAGACAATGTTCTACGAGCAGTACTTC
CASSIGQTMFYEQYF
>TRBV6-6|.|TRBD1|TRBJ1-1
TGTGCCAGCAGCGCGGACAGGGTTGAAGCTTTCTTT
CASSADRVEAFF
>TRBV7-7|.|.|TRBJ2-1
TGTGCTAGCAGCAATGGACGGGGAAGCTCCTACAATGAGCAGTTCTTC
CASSNGRGSSYNEQFF
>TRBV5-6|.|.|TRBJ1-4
TGTGCCAGCAGCTTGATCGGGGATGAAAAACTGTTTTTT
CASSLIGDEKLFF
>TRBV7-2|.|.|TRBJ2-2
TGTGCCAGCAGCTTACAGGGGACGACCGGGGAGCTGTTTTTT
CASSLQGTTGELFF
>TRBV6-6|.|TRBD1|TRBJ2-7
TGTGCCAGCAGTTACGGGTTGGGACAGGGACACTACGAGCAGTACTTC
CASSYGLGQGHYEQYF
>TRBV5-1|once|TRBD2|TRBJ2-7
TGCGCCAGCAGCTTGGAAGAGGGGCTAGCGGGAGTCTACGAGCAGTACTTC
CASSLEEGLAGVYEQYF